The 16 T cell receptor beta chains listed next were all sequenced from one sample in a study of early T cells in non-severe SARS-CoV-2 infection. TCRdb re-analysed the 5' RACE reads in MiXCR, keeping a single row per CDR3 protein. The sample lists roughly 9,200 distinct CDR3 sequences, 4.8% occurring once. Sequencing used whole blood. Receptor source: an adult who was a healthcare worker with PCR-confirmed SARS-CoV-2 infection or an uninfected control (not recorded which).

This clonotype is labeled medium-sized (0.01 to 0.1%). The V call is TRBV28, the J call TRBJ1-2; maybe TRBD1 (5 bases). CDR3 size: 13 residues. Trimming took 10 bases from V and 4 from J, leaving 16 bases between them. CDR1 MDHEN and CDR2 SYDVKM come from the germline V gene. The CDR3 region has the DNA TGTGCCATATCCCAGGTGGGGGGCTATGGCTACACCTTC. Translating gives CAISQVGGYGYTF.

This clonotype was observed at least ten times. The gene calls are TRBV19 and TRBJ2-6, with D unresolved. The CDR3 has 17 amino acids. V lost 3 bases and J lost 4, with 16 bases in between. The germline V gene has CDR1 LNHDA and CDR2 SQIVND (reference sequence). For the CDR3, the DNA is TGTGCCAGTAGTATGGGGATCGGTGTAGGCGGGGCCAACGTCCTGACTTTC. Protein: CASSMGIGVGGANVLTF.

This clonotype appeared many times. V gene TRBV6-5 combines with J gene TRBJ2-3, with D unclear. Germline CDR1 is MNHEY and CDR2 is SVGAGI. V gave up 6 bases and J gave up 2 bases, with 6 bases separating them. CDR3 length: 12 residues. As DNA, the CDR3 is TGTGCCAGCAGGGGAAACACAGATACGCAGTATTTT. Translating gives CASRGNTDTQYF.

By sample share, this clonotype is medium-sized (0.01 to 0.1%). The CDR3 loop reads CASSPRDKGPYEQYV. The CDR3 DNA sequence: TGTGCCAGCAGCCCCCGGGACAAGGGACCCTACGAGCAGTACGTC. The V gene is TRBV28, the J gene TRBJ2-7; D is possibly TRBD1 (6 bases). CDR3 length equals 15 residues. V shed 6 bases and J shed 2 bases, with 17 bases lying between them. CDR1 MDHEN and CDR2 SYDVKM come from the germline V gene.

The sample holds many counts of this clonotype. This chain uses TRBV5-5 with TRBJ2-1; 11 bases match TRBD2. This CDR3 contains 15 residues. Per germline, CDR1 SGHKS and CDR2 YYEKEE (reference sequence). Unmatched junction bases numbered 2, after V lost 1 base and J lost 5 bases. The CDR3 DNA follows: TGTGCCAGCAGCTTGCCGGGACTAGCGGACAATGAGCAGTTCTTC. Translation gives CASSLPGLADNEQFF.

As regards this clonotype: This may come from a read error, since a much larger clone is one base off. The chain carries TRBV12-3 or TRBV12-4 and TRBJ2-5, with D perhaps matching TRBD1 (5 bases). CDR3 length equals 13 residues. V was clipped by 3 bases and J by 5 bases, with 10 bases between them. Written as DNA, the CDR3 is TGTGCCAGCAGTTTGGCAGGGCGCGAGACCCAGTACTTC. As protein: CASSLAGRETQYF.

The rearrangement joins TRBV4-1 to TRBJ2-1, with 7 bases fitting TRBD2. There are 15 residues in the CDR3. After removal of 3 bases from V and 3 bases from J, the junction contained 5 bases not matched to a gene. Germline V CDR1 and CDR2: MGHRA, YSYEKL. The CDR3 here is CASSQGSSGYNEQFF. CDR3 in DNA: TGCGCCAGCAGCCAGGGTTCTAGCGGCTACAATGAGCAGTTCTTC.

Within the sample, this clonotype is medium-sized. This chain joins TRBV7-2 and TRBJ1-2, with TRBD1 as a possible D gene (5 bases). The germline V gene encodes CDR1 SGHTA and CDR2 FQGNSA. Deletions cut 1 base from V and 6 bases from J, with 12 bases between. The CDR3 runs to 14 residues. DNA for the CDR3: TGTGCCAGCAGCTTAGTGGCAGGGCGAGATGGCTACACCTTC. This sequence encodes CASSLVAGRDGYTF.

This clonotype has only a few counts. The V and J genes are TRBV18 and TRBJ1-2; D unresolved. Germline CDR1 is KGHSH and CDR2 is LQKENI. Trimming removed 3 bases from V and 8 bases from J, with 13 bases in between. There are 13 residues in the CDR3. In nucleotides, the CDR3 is TGTGCCAGCTCACCGGGTGAGATCTTCGGCTACACCTTC. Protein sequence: CASSPGEIFGYTF. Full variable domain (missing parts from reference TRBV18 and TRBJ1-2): NAGVMQNPRHLVRRRGQEARLRCSPMKGHSHVYWYRQLPEEGLKFMVYLQKENIIDESGMPKERFSAEFPKEGPSILRIQQVVRGDSAAYFCASSPGEIFGYTFGSGTRLTVV.

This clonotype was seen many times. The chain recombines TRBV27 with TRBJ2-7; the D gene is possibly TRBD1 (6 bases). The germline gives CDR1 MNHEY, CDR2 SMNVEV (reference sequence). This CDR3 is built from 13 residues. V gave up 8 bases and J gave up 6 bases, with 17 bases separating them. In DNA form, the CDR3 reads TGTGCCAGCCGGGCCAGGGGAAGGGCCGAGCAGTACTTC. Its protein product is CASRARGRAEQYF.

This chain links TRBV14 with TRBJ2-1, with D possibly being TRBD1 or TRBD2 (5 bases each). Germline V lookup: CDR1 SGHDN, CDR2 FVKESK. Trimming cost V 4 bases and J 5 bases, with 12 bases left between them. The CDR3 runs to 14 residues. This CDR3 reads CASSRRGTNNEQFF. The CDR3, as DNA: TGTGCCAGCAGCCGTAGAGGGACGAACAATGAGCAGTTCTTC.

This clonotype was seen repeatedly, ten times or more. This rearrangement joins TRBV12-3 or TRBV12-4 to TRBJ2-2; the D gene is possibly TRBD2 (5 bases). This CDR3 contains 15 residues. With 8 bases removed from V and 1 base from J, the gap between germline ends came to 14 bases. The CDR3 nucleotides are TGTGCCAGCTCCGCTGGACTGATGAACACCGGGGAGCTGTTTTTT. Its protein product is CASSAGLMNTGELFF.

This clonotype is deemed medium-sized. The DNA for the CDR3 is TGTGCCACCAGCAGAGCTTCTAGCGGGAGGGACAATGAGCAGTTCTTC. Its protein is CATSRASSGRDNEQFF. The chain links TRBV15 to TRBJ2-1; TRBD2 matches at 12 bases. This CDR3 spans 16 amino acids. The germline V gene has CDR1 LNHNV and CDR2 YYDKDF (reference sequence). V trimming: 1 base; J trimming: 5 bases; junction bases outside the gene matches: 3.

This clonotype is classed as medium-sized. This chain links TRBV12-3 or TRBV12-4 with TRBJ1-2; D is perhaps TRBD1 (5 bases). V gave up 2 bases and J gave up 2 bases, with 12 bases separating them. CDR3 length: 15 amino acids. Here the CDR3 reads CASSLTPQGNYGYTF. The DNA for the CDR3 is TGTGCCAGCAGTTTAACTCCCCAGGGCAACTATGGCTACACCTTC.

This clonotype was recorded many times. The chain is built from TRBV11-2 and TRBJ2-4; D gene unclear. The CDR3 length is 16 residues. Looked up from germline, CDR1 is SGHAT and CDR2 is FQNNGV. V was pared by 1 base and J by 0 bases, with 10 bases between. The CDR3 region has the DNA TGTGCCAGCAGCTTAGCGAGTGGGCTAGCCAAAAACATTCAGTACTTC. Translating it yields CASSLASGLAKNIQYF.

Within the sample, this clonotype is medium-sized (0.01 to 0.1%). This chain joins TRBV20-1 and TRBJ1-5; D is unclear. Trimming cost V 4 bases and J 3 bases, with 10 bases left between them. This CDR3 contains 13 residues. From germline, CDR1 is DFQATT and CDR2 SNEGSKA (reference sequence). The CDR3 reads CSAIRAVNQPQHF. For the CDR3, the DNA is TGCAGTGCTATCCGGGCCGTCAATCAGCCCCAGCATTTT.